Reported below is one T cell receptor beta chain. The antigen is unknown. The germline CDR1 and CDR2 sequences are SGHDT and YYEEEE. The length of the CDR3 is 12 residues. Trimming cost V 4 bases and J 7 bases, with 11 bases left between them. The PCR employed 60 Vbeta primers together with 13 Jbeta primers. Original data processing: Among the unique TCR beta chains that a later analysis counted, about 85 million in all, about 11 million were shared. Here immunoSEQ multiplex PCR was the method, and the copy in TCRdb shows in-frame clones only, minus some. The V and J calls and clone size are taken from that table; D and trimming were inferred from the DNA. The top ten hold more than 0.7% of the sample, which has fewer than 200,000 clones, roughly 89% seen once. This sample stems from a study of cytomegalovirus exposure and HLA in healthy donors. Study information: Some 85 million unique TCRs, all from HLA-typed donors, were included in an early release of the data.

General observations from the study: Earlier results showed most TCR beta V segments being productive about 90% or about 30% of the time.

The sequenced sample consisted of PBMCs. This chain uses TRBV5-6 with TRBJ1-1; D is perhaps TRBD1 (6 bases). The TCR originated in a woman under 40 in good health and CMV-seronegative. The CDR3 sequence is CASSLGDIEAFF. For the CDR3, the DNA is TGTGCCAGCAGCCTGGGGGACATTGAAGCTTTCTTT.